This T cell receptor (beta chain) was recovered during a study of blood T cell repertoires in COVID-19. Study in general: Italy, Spain and the United States were the sources of the convalescent and acute COVID-19 samples. T cells, B-cell-depleted T cells, or PBMCs supplied cDNA or gDNA.

CDR1 LNHDA and CDR2 SQIVND come from the germline V gene (reference sequence). V trimming: 1 base; J trimming: 1 base; junction bases outside the gene matches: 10. The CDR3 covers 17 residues. Original processing notes: Amplification with reference gene primers provided the estimates of nucleated cell counts. TCRdb keeps only in-frame clones here, not all; method: immunoSEQ multiplex PCR. V, J and clone size are taken as reported in that table, and D and trimming were inferred from the DNA itself. The repertoire has 200,000 to 250,000 clones, around nine tenths of them found once; the top ten carry around 12%.

The material sequenced was peripheral blood. The receptor comes from a woman between 18 and 30 years old who had recovered from COVID-19. The gene calls are TRBV19 and TRBJ2-7; 7 nucleotides line up with TRBD2. CDR3 bases: TGTGCCAGTAGTATAGCGGGAGGTGGTTTTGCGTCCTACGAGCAGTACTTC. As protein: CASSIAGGGFASYEQYF.